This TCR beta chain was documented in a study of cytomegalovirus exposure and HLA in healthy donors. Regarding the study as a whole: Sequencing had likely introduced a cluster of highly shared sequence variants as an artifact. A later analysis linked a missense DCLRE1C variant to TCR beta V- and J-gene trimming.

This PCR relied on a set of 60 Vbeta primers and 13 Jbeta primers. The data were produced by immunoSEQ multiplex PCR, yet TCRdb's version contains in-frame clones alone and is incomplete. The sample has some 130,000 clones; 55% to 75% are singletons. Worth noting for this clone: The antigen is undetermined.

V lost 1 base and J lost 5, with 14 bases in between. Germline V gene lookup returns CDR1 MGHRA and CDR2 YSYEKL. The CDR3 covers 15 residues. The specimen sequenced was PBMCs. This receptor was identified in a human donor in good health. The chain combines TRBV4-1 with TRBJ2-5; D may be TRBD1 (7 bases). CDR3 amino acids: CASSQVSRGRETQYF. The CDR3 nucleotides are TGCGCCAGCAGCCAAGTTAGCAGGGGGAGGGAGACCCAGTACTTC.